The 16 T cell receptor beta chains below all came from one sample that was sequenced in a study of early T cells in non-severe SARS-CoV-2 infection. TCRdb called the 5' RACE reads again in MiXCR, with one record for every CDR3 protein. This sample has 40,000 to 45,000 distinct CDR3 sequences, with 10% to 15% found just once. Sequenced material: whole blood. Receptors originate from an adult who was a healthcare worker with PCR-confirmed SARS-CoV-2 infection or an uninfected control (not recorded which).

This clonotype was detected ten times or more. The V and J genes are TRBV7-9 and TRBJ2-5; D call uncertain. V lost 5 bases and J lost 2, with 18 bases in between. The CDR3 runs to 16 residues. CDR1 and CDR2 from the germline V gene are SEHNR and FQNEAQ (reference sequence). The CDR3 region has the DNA TGTGCCAGCAGCCCCCGATGGACGGCTTCACAAGAGACCCAGTACTTC. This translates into CASSPRWTASQETQYF.

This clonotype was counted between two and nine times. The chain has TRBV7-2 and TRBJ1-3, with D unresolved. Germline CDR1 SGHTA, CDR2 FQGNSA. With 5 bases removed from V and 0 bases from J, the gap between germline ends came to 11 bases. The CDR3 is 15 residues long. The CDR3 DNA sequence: TGTGCCAGCAGCCTACTATCGTCCTCTGGAAACACCATATATTTT. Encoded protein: CASSLLSSSGNTIYF.

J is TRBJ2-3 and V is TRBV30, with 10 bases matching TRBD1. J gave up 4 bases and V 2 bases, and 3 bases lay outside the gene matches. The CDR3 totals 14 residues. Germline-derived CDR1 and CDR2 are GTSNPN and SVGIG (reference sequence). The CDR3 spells CAWSRTGGADTQYF. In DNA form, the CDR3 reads TGTGCCTGGAGTAGGACAGGGGGAGCAGATACGCAGTATTTT.

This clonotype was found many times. The CDR3 loop is CASGSHNTDTQYF. The CDR3 DNA is TGTGCTAGTGGTTCGCACAACACAGATACGCAGTATTTT. The chain uses TRBV12-5 and TRBJ2-3; D is ambiguous. Germline lookup yields CDR1 LGHNT and CDR2 FRNRAP. Trimming shortened V by 4 bases and J by 2 bases, and 7 bases separated the two germline ends. The CDR3 covers 13 residues.

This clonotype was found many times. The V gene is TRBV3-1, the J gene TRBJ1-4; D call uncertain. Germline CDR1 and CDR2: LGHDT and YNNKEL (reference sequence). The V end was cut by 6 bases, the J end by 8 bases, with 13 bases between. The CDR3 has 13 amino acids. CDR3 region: CASSRGRAEKLFF. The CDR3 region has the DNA TGTGCCAGCAGTCGCGGGAGGGCCGAAAAACTGTTTTTT.

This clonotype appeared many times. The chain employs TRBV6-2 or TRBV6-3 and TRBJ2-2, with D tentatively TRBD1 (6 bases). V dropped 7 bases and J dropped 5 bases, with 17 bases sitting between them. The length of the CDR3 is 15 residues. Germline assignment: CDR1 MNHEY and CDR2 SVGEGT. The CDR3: CASKDRGQETGELFF. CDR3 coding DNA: TGTGCCAGCAAAGATCGGGGACAAGAGACCGGGGAGCTGTTTTTT.

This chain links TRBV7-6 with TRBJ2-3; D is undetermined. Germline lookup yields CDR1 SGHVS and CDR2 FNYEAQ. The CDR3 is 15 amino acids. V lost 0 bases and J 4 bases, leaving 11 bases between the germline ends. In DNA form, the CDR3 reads TGTGCCAGCAGCTTAGCTCCCCTGTATGCAGATACGCAGTATTTT. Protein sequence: CASSLAPLYADTQYF.

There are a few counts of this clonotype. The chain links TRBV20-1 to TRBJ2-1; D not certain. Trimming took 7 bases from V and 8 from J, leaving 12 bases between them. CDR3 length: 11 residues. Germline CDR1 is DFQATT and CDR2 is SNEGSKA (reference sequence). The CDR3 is CSVYTIDEQFF. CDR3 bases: TGCAGTGTGTACACCATCGATGAGCAGTTCTTC.

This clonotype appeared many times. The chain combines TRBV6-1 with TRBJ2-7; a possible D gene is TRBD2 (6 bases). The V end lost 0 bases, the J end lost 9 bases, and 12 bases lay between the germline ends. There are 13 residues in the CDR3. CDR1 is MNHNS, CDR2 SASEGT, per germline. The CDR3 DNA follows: TGTGCCAGCAGTGAAGCCCGGGGAGGAGGGCAGTACTTC. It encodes CASSEARGGGQYF.

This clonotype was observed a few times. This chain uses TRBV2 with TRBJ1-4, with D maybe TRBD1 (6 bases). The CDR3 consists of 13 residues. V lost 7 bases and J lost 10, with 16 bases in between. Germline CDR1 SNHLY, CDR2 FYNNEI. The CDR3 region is CASIGTPPLKLFF. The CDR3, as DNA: TGTGCCAGCATCGGGACACCGCCCCTAAAACTGTTTTTT.

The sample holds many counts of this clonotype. For the CDR3, the DNA is TGTGCCAGCAGGGGGACAGCCCGGCTTGGCTACACCTTC. It translates to CASRGTARLGYTF. The chain has TRBV12-3 or TRBV12-4 and TRBJ1-2; TRBD1 matches at 7 bases. The CDR3 spans 13 residues. Trimming cost V 6 bases and J 7 bases; bases outside gene matches: 8.

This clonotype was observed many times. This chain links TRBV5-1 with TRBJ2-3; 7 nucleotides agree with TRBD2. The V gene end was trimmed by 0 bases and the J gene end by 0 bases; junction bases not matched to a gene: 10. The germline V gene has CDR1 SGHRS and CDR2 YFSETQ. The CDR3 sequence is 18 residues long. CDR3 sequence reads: CASSLGQGGYTSTDTQYF. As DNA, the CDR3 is TGCGCCAGCAGCTTGGGGCAGGGAGGGTACACTAGCACAGATACGCAGTATTTT.

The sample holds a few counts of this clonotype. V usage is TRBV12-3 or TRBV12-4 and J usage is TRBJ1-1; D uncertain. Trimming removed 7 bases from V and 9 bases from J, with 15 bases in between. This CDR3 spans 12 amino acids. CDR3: CASNDPDAQAFF. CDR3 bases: TGTGCCAGCAACGACCCGGACGCCCAAGCTTTCTTT.

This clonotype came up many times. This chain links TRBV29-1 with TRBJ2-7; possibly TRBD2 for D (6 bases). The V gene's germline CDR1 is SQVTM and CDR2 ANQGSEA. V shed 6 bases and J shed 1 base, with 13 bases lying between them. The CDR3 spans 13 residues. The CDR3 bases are TGCAGCGTCGCCCGGCGGGGTTCCTACGAGCAGTACTTC. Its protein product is CSVARRGSYEQYF.

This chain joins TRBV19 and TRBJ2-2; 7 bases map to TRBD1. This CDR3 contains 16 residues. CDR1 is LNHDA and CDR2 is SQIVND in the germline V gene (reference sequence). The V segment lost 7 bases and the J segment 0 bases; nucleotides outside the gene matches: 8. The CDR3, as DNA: TGTGCCAGTATCCCTGAACAGGGGACGAACACCGGGGAGCTGTTTTTT. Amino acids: CASIPEQGTNTGELFF.

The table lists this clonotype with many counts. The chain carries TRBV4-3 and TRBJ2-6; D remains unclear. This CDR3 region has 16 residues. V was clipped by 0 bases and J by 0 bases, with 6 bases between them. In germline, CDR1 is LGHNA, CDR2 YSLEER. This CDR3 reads CASSQEPGSGANVLTF. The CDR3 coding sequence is TGCGCCAGCAGCCAAGAACCGGGCTCTGGGGCCAACGTCCTGACTTTC.